This T cell receptor (beta chain) comes out of a study of CD8 T cells in ankylosing spondylitis. The sample holds many counts of this clonotype. One entry per CDR3 protein, called by TCRdb with MiXCR from the 5' RACE reads. This sample has approximately 7,300 distinct CDR3 sequences, with roughly 7.7% found just once. From germline, CDR1 is SGDLS and CDR2 YYNGEE. The ends were cut back, 4 bases at V and 6 bases at J, with 11 bases in the middle. The CDR3 is made up of 13 amino acids. Material for sequencing was blood, either unsorted or a sorted T cell fraction (not recorded which). The TCR sequence derives from a male donor with ankylosing spondylitis or in good health (not recorded which). The rearrangement links TRBV9 to TRBJ2-1, with D possibly being TRBD1 (6 bases). The CDR3 loop reads CASSPGGPNEQFF. The CDR3 bases are TGTGCCAGCAGCCCTGGGGGCCCCAATGAGCAGTTCTTC.